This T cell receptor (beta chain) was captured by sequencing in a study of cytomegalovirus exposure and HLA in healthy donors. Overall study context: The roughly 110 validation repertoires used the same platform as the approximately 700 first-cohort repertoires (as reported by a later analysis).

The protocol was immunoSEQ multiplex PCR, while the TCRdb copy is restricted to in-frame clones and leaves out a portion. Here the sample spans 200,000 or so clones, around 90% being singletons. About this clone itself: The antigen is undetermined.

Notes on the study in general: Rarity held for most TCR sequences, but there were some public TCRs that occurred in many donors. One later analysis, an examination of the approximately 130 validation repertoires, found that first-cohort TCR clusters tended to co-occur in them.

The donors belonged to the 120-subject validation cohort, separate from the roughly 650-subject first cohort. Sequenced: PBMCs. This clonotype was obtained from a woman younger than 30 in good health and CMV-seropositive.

Written as DNA, the CDR3 is TGTGCCAGCAGCGCGAGAACTAGCGGTCCCTACAATGAGCAGTTCTTC. It encodes CASSARTSGPYNEQFF. V is TRBV9 and J is TRBJ2-1, with 8 bases fitting TRBD2. The trim removed 3 bases at V and 2 bases at J, leaving 7 bases unmatched. The CDR3 loop spans 16 amino acids. The germline V gene encodes CDR1 SGDLS and CDR2 YYNGEE.